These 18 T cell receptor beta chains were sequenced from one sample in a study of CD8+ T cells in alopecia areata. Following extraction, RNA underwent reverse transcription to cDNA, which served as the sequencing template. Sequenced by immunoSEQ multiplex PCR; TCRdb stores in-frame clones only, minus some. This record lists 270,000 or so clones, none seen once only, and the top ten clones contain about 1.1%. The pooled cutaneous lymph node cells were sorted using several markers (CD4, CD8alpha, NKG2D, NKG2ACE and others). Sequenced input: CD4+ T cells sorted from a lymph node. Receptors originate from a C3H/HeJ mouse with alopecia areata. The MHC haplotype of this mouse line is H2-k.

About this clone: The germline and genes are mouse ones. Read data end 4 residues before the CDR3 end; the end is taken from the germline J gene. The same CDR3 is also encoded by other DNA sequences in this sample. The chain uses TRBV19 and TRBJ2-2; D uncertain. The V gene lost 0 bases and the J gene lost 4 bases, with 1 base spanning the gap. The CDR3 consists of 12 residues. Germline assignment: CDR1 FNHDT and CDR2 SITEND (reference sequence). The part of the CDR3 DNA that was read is TGTGCCAGCAGTATAGGCACCGGG. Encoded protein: CASSIGTG. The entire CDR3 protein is CASSIGTGQLYF.

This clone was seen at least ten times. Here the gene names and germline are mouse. CDR3 amino acids: CASSPIRRDRYNSPLYF. The part of the CDR3 DNA that was read is TGTGCCAGCTCTCCCATCCGAAGGGACAGATATAATTCGCCC. The chain joins TRBV12-1 to TRBJ1-6; 7 bases agree with TRBD1. The CDR3 end falls 3 residues outside the read, so it is completed with the germline J gene. TRBJ1-6 is an ORF for which the function is uncertain. The junction had 10 bases not matched to a gene; V was cut back by 2 bases and J by 4 bases. The CDR3 runs 17 residues. Germline values: CDR1 SGHSN, CDR2 HYEKVE.

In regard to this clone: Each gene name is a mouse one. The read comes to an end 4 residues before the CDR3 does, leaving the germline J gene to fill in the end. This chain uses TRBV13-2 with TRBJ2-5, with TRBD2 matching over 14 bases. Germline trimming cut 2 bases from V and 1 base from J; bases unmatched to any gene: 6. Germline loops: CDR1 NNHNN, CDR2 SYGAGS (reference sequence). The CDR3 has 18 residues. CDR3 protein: CASGERDWGGADQDTQYF. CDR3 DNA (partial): TGTGCCAGCGGTGAGAGGGACTGGGGGGGCGCCGACCAAGAC.

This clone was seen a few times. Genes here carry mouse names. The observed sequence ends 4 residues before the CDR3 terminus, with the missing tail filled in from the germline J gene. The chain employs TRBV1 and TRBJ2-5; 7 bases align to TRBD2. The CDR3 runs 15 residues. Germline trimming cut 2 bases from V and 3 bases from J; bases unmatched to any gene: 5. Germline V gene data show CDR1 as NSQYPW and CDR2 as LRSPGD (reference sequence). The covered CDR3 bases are TGCACCTGCAGTGCACCCTCGGGACTGCAAGAC. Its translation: CTCSAPSGLQD. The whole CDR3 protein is CTCSAPSGLQDTQYF. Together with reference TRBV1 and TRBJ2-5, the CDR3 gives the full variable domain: VTLLEQNPRWRLVPRGQAVNLRCILKNSQYPWMSWYQQDLQKQLQWLFTLRSPGDKEVKSLPGADYLATRVTDTELRLQVANMSQGRTLYCTCSAPSGLQDTQYFGPGTRLLVL.

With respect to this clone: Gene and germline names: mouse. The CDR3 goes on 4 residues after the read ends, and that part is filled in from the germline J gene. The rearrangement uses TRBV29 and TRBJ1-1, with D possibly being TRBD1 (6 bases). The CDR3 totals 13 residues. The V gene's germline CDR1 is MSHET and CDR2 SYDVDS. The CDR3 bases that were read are TGTGCTAGCAGTTTAGGGGGGGCGAGA. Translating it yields CASSLGGAR. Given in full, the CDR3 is CASSLGGAREVFF.

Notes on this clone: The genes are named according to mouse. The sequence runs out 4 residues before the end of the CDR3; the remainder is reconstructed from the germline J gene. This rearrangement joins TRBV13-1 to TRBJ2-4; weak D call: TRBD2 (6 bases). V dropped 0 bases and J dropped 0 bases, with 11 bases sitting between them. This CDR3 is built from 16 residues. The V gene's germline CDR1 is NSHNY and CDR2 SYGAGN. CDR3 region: CASSDAAGGSQNTLYF. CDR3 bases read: TGTGCCAGCAGTGATGCAGCGGGGGGAAGTCAAAAC.

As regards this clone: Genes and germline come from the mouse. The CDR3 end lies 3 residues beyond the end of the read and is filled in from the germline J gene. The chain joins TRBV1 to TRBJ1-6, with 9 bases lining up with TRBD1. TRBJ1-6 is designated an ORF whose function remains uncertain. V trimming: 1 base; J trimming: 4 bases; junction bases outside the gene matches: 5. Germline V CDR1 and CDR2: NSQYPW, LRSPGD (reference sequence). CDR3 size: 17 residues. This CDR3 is CTCSAVWTGDYNSPLYF. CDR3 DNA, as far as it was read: TGCACCTGCAGTGCAGTTTGGACAGGGGATTATAATTCGCCC.

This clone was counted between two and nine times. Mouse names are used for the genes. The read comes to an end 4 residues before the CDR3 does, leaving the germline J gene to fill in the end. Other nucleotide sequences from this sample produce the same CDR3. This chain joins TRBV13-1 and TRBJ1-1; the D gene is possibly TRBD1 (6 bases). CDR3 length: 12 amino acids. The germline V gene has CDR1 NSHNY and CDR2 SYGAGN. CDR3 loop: CASSAQGTEVFF. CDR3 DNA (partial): TGTGCCAGCAGTGCACAGGGAACA.

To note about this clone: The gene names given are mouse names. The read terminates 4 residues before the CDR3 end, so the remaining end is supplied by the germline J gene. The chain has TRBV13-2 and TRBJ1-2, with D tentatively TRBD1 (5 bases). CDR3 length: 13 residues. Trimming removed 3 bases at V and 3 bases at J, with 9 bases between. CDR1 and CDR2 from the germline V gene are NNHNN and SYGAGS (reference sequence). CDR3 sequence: CASGGRQYSDYTF. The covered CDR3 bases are TGTGCCAGCGGTGGTCGACAGTACTCC.

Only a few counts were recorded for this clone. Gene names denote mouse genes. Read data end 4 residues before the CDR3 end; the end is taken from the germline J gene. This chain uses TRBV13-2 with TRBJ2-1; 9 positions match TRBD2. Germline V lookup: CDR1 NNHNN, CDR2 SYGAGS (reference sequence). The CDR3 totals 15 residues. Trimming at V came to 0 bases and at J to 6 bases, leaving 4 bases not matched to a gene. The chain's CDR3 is CASGDGVGGRAEQFF. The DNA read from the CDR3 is TGTGCCAGCGGTGATGGAGTGGGGGGGCGTGCT.

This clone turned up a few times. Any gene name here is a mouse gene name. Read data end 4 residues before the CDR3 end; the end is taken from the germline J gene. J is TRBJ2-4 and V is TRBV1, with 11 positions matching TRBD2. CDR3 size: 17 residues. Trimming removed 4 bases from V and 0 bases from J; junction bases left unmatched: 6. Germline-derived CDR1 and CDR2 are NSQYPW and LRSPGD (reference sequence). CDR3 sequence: CTCSGYGTGGSQNTLYF. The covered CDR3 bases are TGCACCTGCAGTGGCTATGGGACTGGGGGTAGTCAAAAC.

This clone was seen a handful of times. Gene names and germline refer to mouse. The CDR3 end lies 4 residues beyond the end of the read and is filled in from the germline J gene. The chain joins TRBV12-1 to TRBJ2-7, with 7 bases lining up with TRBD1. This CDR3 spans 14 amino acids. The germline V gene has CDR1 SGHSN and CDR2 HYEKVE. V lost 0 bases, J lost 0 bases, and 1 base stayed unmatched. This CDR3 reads CASSLDRDSYEQYF. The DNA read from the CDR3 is TGTGCCAGCTCTCTCGACAGGGACTCCTAT.

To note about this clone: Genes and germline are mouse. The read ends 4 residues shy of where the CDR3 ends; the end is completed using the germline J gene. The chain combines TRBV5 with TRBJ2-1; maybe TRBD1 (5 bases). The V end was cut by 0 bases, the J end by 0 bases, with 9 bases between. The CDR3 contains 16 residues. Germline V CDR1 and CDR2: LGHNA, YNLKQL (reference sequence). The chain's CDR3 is CASSQDAGNNYAEQFF. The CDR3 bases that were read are TGTGCCAGCAGCCAAGACGCAGGGAATAACTATGCT.

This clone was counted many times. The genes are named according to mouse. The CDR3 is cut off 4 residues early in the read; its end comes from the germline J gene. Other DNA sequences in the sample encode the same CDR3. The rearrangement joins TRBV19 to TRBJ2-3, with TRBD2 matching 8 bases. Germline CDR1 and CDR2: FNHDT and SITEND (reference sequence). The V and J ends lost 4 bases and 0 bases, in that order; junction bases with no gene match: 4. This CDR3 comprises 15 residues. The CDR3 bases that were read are TGTGCCAGCAGTCGACTGGGGTCTAGTGCAGAA. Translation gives CASSRLGSSAE. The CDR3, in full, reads CASSRLGSSAETLYF.

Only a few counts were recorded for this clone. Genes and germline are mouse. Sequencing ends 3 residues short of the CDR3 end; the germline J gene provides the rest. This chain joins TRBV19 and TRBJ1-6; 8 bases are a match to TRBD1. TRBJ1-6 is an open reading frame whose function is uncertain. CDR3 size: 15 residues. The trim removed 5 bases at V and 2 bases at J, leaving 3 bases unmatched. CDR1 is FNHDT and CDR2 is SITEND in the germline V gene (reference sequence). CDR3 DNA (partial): TGTGCCAGCAGACCAGGGGGCGCCTATAATTCGCCC. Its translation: CASRPGGAYNSP. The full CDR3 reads CASRPGGAYNSPLYF.

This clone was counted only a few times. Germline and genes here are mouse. The CDR3 bases that were read are TGTGCCAGCAGCCGGGACAGGGCAGCAAACACCGGG. Protein product: CASSRDRAANTG. Given in full, the CDR3 is CASSRDRAANTGQLYF. V and J are TRBV13-3 and TRBJ2-2, with 9 nucleotides matching TRBD1. The observed sequence ends 4 residues before the CDR3 terminus, with the missing tail filled in from the germline J gene. This CDR3 contains 16 residues. V shed 5 bases, J shed 0 bases, and the junction held 5 bases outside the gene matches. CDR1 and CDR2 from the germline V gene are NNHDY and SYVADS.

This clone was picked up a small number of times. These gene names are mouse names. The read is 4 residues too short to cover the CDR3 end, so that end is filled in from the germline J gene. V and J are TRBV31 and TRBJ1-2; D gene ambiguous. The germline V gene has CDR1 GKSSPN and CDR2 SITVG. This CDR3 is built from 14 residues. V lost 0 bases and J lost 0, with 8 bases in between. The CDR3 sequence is CAWSLHNANSDYTF. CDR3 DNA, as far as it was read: TGTGCCTGGAGTCTACACAATGCAAACTCC.

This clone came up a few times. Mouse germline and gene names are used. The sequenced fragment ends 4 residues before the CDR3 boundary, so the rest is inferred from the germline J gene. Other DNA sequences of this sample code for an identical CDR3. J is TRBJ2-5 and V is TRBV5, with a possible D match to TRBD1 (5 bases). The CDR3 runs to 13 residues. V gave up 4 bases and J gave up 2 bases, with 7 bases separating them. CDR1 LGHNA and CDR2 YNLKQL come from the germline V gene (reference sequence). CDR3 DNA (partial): TGTGCCAGCAGCCCGACAGTCCAAGAC. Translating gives CASSPTVQD. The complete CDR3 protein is CASSPTVQDTQYF.